This T cell receptor beta chain was sequenced for a study of blood T cells in healthy people across ages. Combining a sample-barcoded 5' primer with a J-beta primer mix, a second PCR ran for roughly 7 to 11 cycles. A 12-random-nucleotide template-switch adaptor tagged each cDNA molecule. TCRdb re-called the 5' RACE reads with MiXCR, one entry per CDR3 protein. The sample lists 1.5 million or so distinct CDR3 sequences; approximately 43% were seen once. Isolation yielded PBMCs, at least 7 million per sample, in every case. The germline CDR1 and CDR2 sequences are MRHNA and SNTAGT. This CDR3 region has 14 residues. The V end was cut by 5 bases, the J end by 5 bases, with 13 bases between. This clonotype has just a few counts.

Input material: blood. The clonotype comes from a woman between 18 and 29 years old in good health. The chain carries TRBV6-4 and TRBJ2-1; TRBD1 is a possible D gene (5 bases). This CDR3 reads CASSPDRSNNEQFF. The CDR3 DNA is TGTGCCAGCAGTCCTGACAGAAGTAACAATGAGCAGTTCTTC.